Reported below is one TCR beta chain. Its target is not known. Each CDR3 protein gets one entry after TCRdb re-called the RT-PCR reads with MiXCR. The data show hundreds of thousands of distinct CDR3 sequences, with about 14% seen just once and less than 8.5% held by the top ten. The V gene's germline CDR1 is MDHEN and CDR2 SYDVKM. This CDR3 comprises 14 residues. V was clipped by 1 base and J by 3 bases, with 6 bases between them. This record comes from a study of response to subunit inactivated influenza vaccine. Study-wide points: Authors suggested that a seasonal influenza vaccination recruits few new T cells each time.

Sequenced material: PBMCs from blood, taken roughly 15 days before vaccination. The clonotype was recovered from a middle-aged man who received an inactivated influenza vaccine. The V and J genes are TRBV28 and TRBJ1-4, with D unclear. CDR3 bases: TGTGCCAGCAGTTTATTTAGATCTAATGAAAAACTGTTTTTT. Protein: CASSLFRSNEKLFF.